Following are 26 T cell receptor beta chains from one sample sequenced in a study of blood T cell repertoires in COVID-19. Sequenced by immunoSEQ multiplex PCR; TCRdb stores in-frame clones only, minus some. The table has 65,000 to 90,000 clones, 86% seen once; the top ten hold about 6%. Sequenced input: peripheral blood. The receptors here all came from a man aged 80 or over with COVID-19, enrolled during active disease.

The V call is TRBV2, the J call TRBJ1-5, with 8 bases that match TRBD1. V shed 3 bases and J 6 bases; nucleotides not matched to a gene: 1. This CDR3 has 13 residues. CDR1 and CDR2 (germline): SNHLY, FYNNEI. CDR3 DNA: TGTGCCAGCAGTGACAGGGGGCTTCAGCCCCAGCATTTT. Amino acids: CASSDRGLQPQHF. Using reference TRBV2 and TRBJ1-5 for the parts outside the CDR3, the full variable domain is EPEVTQTPSHQVTQMGQEVILRCVPISNHLYFYWYRQILGQKVEFLVSFYNNEISEKSEIFDDQFSVERPDGSNFTLKIRSTKLEDSAMYFCASSDRGLQPQHFGDGTRLSIL.

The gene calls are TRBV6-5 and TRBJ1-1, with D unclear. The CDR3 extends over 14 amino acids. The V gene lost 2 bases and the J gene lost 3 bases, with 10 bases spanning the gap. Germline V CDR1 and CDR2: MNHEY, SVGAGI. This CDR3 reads CASSYRRGYTEAFF. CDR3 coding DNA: TGTGCCAGCAGTTACCGCCGGGGTTACACTGAAGCTTTCTTT.

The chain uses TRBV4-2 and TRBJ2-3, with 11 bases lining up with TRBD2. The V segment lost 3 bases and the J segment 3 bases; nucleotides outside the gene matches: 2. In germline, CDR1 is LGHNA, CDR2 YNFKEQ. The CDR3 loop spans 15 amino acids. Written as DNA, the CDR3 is TGTGCCAGCAGCCAGGGACTAGCGGAAACAGATACGCAGTATTTT. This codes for CASSQGLAETDTQYF.

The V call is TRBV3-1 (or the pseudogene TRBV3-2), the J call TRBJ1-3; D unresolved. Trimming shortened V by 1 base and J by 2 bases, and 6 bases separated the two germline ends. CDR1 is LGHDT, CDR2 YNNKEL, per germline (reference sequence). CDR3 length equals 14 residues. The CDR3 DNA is TGTGCCAGCAGCCAAGGAGAAACTGGAAACACCATATATTTT. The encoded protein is CASSQGETGNTIYF.

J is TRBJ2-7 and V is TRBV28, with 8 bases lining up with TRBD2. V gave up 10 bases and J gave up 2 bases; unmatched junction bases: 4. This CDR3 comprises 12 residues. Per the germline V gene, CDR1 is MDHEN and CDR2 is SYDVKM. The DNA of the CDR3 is TGTGCCACCTCGGGACTAGCCTACGAGCAGTACTTC. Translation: CATSGLAYEQYF.

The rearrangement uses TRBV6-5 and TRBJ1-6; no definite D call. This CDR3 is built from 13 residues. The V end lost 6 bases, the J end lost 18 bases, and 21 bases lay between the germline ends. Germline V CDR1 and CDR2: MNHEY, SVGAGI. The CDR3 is CASRGSRLVSPHF. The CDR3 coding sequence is TGTGCCAGCAGGGGGAGCCGACTCGTCTCCCCCCACTTT.

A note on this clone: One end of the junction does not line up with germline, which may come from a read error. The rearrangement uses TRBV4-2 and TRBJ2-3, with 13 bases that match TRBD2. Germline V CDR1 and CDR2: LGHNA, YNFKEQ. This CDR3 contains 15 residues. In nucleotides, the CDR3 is TGTGCCAGCAGCCAAGATATGACTAGCGGGGGGTCGGGGGATTTT. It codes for CASSQDMTSGGSGDF.

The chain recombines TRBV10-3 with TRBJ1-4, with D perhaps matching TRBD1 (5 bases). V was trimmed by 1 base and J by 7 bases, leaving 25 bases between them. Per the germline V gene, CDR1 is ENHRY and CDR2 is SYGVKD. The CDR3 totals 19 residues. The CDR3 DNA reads TGTGCCATCAGTGAGTTGAATTCCCACCTCCGGCAGGGAAGTGAAAAACTGTTTTTT. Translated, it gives CAISELNSHLRQGSEKLFF.

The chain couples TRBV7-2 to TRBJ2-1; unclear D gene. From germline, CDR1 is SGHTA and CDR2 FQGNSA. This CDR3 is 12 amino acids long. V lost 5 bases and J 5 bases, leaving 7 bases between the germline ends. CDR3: CASSHPDNEQFF. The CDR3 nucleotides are TGTGCCAGCAGCCATCCGGACAATGAGCAGTTCTTC. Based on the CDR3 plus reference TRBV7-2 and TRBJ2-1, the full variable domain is GAGVSQSPSNKVTEKGKDVELRCDPISGHTALYWYRQSLGQGLEFLIYFQGNSAPDKSGLPSDRFSAERTGGSVSTLTIQRTQQEDSAVYLCASSHPDNEQFFGPGTRLTVL.

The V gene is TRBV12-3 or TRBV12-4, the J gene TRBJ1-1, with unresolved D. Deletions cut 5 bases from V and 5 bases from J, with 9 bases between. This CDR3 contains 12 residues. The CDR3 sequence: CASSPGWTEAFF. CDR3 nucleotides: TGTGCCAGCAGTCCCGGTTGGACTGAAGCTTTCTTT.

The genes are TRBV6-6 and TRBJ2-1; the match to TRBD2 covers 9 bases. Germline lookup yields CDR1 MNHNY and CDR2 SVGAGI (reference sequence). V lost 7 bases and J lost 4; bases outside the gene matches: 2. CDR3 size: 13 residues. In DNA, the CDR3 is TGTGCCAGCACGCTAGCGGGGTACAATGAGCAGTTCTTC. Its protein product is CASTLAGYNEQFF.

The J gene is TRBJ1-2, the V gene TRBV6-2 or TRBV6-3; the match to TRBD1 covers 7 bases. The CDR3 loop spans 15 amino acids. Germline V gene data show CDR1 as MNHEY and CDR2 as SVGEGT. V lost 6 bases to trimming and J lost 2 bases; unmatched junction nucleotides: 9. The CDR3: CASSSTGTANYGYTF. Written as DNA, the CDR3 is TGTGCCAGCAGCTCGACCGGGACAGCAAACTATGGCTACACCTTC.

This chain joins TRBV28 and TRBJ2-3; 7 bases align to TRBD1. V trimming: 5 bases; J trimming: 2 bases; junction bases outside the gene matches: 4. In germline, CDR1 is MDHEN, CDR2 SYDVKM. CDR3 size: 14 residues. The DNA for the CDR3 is TGTGCCAGCAGTGAGACAGGGATCACAGATACGCAGTATTTT. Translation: CASSETGITDTQYF.

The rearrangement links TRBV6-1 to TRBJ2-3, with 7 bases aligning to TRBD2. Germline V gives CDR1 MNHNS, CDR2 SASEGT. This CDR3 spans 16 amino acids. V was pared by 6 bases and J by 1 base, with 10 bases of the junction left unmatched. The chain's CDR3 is CASSETVRGGTDTQYF. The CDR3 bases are TGTGCCAGCAGCGAAACAGTCCGGGGGGGCACAGATACGCAGTATTTT.

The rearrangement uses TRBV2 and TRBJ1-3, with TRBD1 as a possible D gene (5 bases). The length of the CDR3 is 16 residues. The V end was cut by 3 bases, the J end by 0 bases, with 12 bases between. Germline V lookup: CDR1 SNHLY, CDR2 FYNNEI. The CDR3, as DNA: TGTGCCAGCAGTGACAGGGTCCCCGACTCTGGAAACACCATATATTTT. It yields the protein CASSDRVPDSGNTIYF.

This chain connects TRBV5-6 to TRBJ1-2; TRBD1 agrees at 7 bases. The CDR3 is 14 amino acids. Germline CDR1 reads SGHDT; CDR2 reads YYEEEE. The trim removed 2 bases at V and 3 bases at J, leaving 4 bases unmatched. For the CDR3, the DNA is TGTGCCAGCAGCTTACAGGGGCTAGACTATGGCTACACCTTC. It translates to CASSLQGLDYGYTF.

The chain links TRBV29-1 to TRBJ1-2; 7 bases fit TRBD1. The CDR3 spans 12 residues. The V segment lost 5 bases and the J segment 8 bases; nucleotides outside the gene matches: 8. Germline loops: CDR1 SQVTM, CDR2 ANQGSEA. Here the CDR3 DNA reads TGCAGCGTTTACGACAGGGCGGGGGGCTACACCTTC. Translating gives CSVYDRAGGYTF.

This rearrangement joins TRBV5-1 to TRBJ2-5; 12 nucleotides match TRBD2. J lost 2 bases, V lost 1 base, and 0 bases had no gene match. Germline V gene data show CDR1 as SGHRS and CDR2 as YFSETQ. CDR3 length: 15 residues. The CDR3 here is CASSLTSGGQETQYF. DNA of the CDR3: TGCGCCAGCAGCTTGACTAGCGGGGGGCAAGAGACCCAGTACTTC.

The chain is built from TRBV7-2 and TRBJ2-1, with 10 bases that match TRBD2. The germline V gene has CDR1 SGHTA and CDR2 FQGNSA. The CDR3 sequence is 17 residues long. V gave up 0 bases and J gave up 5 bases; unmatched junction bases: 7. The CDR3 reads CASSLAIWTSGHNEQFF. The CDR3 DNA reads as TGTGCCAGCAGCTTAGCTATTTGGACTAGCGGCCACAATGAGCAGTTCTTC.

CDR3 sequence reads: CASSPQWPPTGEGTDTQYF. The CDR3 DNA reads TGCGCCAGCAGCCCCCAGTGGCCGCCAACAGGGGAAGGCACAGATACGCAGTATTTT. The J gene is TRBJ2-3, the V gene TRBV4-3; the match to TRBD1 covers 7 bases. This CDR3 comprises 19 residues. Germline V gene sequence: CDR1 LGHNA, CDR2 YSLEER. V was pared by 4 bases and J by 1 base, with 17 bases of the junction left unmatched.

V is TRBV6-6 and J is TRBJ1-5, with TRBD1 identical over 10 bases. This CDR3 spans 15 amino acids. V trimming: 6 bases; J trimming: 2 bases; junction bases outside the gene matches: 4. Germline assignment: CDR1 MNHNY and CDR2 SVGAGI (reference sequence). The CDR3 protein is CASSRGTGGNQPQHF. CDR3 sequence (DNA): TGTGCCAGCAGCAGAGGGACAGGGGGCAATCAGCCCCAGCATTTT.

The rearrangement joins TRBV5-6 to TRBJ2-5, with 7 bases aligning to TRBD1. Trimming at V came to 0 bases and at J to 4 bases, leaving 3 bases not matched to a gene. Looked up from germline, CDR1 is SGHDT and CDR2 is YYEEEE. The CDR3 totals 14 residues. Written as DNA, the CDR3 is TGTGCCAGCAGCTTGGCCAGGGGGATAGAGACCCAGTACTTC. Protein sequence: CASSLARGIETQYF.

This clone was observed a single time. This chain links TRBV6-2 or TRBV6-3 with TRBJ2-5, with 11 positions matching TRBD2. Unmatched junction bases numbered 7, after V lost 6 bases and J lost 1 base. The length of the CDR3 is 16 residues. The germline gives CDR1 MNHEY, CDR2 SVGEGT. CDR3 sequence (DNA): TGTGCCAGCAGCCCGACTAGCGGGGTTACCCAAGAGACCCAGTACTTC. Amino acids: CASSPTSGVTQETQYF.

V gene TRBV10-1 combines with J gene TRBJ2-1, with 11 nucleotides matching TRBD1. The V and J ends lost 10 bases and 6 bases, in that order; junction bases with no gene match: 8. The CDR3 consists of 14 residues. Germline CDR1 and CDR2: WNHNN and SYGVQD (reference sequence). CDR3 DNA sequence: TGCGCCACCACCCGGACAGGGGGCCCCAATGAGCAGTTCTTC. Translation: CATTRTGGPNEQFF.

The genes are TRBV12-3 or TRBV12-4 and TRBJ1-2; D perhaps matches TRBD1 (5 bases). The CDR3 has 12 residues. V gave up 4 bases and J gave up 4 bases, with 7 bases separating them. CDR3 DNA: TGTGCCAGCAGTTGGGGCGGCTATGGCTACACCTTC. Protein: CASSWGGYGYTF.

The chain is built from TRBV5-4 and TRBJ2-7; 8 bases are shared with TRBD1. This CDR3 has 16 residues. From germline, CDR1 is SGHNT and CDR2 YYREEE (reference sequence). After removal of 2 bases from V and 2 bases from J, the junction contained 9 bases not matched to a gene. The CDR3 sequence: CASSLGYGTGTYEQYF. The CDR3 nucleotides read TGTGCCAGCAGCTTAGGCTACGGGACAGGCACCTACGAGCAGTACTTC.